This paragraph covers one T cell receptor (beta chain) sequence. What it binds is not known. The data originate from a study of OX40 agonist ivuxolimab in advanced cancers. Study in general: Three patients, one with hepatocellular carcinoma and two with cutaneous melanoma, achieved partial responses.

This CDR3 region has 13 residues. Germline CDR1 LNHNV, CDR2 YYDKDF (reference sequence). V was cut by 6 bases and J by 0 bases, with 8 bases left in between. Peripheral blood came from all dose cohorts at three timepoints. General observations from the study: The average count of expanded clones was higher among CD8+ T cells than among CD4+.

Produced via immunoSEQ multiplex PCR; TCRdb's table is partial and in-frame only. The profile shows 100,000 to 150,000 clones, around 92% of them singletons. This specimen consisted of CD4+ or CD8+ T cells sorted from blood, obtained in a trial of the OX40 agonist ivuxolimab. V is TRBV15 and J is TRBJ1-1; D might be TRBD1 (5 bases). The sequence was collected from an adult with an advanced solid tumor such as melanoma, head and neck, liver or kidney cancer. CDR3 nucleotides: TGTGCCACCAGGGGCAGGGTGAACACTGAAGCTTTCTTT. Protein product: CATRGRVNTEAFF. Variable domain in full (rest from reference TRBV15 and TRBJ1-1): DAMVIQNPRYQVTQFGKPVTLSCSQTLNHNVMYWYQQKSSQAPKLLFHYYDKDFNNEADTPDNFQSRRPNTSFCFLDIRSPGLGDTAMYLCATRGRVNTEAFFGQGTRLTVV.